Following are 30 T cell receptor beta chains from one sample sequenced in a study of cytomegalovirus exposure and HLA in healthy donors. PCR primers comprised 60 Vbeta and 13 Jbeta primers. Method: immunoSEQ multiplex PCR; TCRdb's copy keeps in-frame clones and lacks some. The sample shows around 150,000 clones, about three fifths of them seen only once. Sequencing used PBMCs. Source of these receptors: a woman aged 60 to 75 in good health and CMV-seropositive.

The V gene is TRBV10-3, the J gene TRBJ2-7, with 12 bases aligning to TRBD1. Trimming took 2 bases from V and 7 from J; bases not matched to a gene: 9. CDR3 length: 16 amino acids. Germline CDR1 and CDR2: ENHRY and SYGVKD. The CDR3 here is CAISEPPGQGAGEQYF. The CDR3 DNA reads TGTGCCATCAGTGAGCCTCCGGGACAGGGGGCCGGGGAGCAGTACTTC.

This sequence joins TRBV10-3 and TRBJ1-3, with 7 positions matching TRBD1. The trim removed 3 bases at V and 0 bases at J, leaving 5 bases unmatched. Per the germline V gene, CDR1 is ENHRY and CDR2 is SYGVKD. The CDR3 has 16 residues. As DNA, the CDR3 is TGTGCCATCAGTGATACAGGGGTGAGCTCTGGAAACACCATATATTTT. Translated: CAISDTGVSSGNTIYF.

This clone came up a few times. The V gene is TRBV6-1, the J gene TRBJ2-7, with 7 bases that match TRBD1. Trimming cost V 4 bases and J 6 bases; bases outside gene matches: 6. The germline CDR1 and CDR2 sequences are MNHNS and SASEGT. The CDR3 loop spans 13 amino acids. The CDR3 nucleotides read TGTGCCAGCAGTGGGTCGACAGGGACCGAGCAGTACTTC. Translated, it gives CASSGSTGTEQYF.

This rearrangement joins TRBV18 to TRBJ2-7, with a possible D match to TRBD2 (6 bases). Per the germline V gene, CDR1 is KGHSH and CDR2 is LQKENI. V gave up 5 bases and J gave up 3 bases, with 11 bases separating them. The CDR3 contains 13 residues. This CDR3 is CASSEGGNYEQYF. CDR3 DNA sequence: TGTGCCAGCTCAGAGGGCGGGAACTACGAGCAGTACTTC. Drawing the rest from reference TRBV18 and TRBJ2-7, the complete variable domain is NAGVMQNPRHLVRRRGQEARLRCSPMKGHSHVYWYRQLPEEGLKFMVYLQKENIIDESGMPKERFSAEFPKEGPSILRIQQVVRGDSAAYFCASSEGGNYEQYFGPGTRLTVT.

This chain uses TRBV2 with TRBJ1-2; D uncertain. V was cut by 5 bases and J by 4 bases, with 11 bases left in between. Germline values: CDR1 SNHLY, CDR2 FYNNEI. This CDR3 has 13 amino acids. The CDR3 DNA reads TGTGCCAGCAGTTCAGCCGGGTCCTATGGCTACACCTTC. This translates into CASSSAGSYGYTF. The full variable domain, rest sourced from reference TRBV2 and TRBJ1-2, is EPEVTQTPSHQVTQMGQEVILRCVPISNHLYFYWYRQILGQKVEFLVSFYNNEISEKSEIFDDQFSVERPDGSNFTLKIRSTKLEDSAMYFCASSSAGSYGYTFGSGTRLTVV.

The V call is TRBV2, the J call TRBJ2-7, with D unclear. Germline loops: CDR1 SNHLY, CDR2 FYNNEI. This CDR3 is built from 11 residues. Deletions cut 9 bases from V and 2 bases from J, with 8 bases between. CDR3 DNA: TGTGCCAGTGCCGGAGCCTACGAGCAGTACTTC. Translated: CASAGAYEQYF.

V is TRBV28 and J is TRBJ2-5; 10 bases agree with TRBD2. After removal of 4 bases from V and 2 bases from J, the junction contained 7 bases not matched to a gene. The CDR3 totals 16 residues. The germline V gene encodes CDR1 MDHEN and CDR2 SYDVKM. CDR3 sequence reads: CASSSLAGDLQETQYF. DNA of the CDR3: TGTGCCAGCAGTTCCCTAGCGGGAGACCTTCAAGAGACCCAGTACTTC.

V usage is TRBV7-6 and J usage is TRBJ2-3; TRBD2 matches 12 bases. V was pared by 5 bases and J by 5 bases, with 14 bases of the junction left unmatched. The CDR3 runs to 18 residues. Germline values: CDR1 SGHVS, CDR2 FNYEAQ. The CDR3 bases are TGTGCCAGCAGCCTAAGGTCGAGACTAGCGGGAGCGGAAGATACGCAGTATTTT. Amino acids: CASSLRSRLAGAEDTQYF.

The chain uses TRBV4-3 and TRBJ2-7; D is possibly TRBD2 (6 bases). CDR1 and CDR2 (germline): LGHNA, YSLEER. This CDR3 spans 18 amino acids. Trimming took off 1 base at V and 2 bases at J, with 21 bases between the two ends. This CDR3 is CASSQAPPNRDLAYEQYF. Written as DNA, the CDR3 is TGCGCCAGCAGCCAAGCCCCACCTAACCGGGACTTAGCCTACGAGCAGTACTTC.

A few counts support this clone. The rearrangement joins TRBV4-3 to TRBJ2-2; D ambiguous. Trimming took off 0 bases at V and 0 bases at J, with 11 bases between the two ends. The CDR3 totals 17 residues. Germline V gene sequence: CDR1 LGHNA, CDR2 YSLEER. The CDR3 here is CASSQDLTKANTGELFF. CDR3 in DNA: TGCGCCAGCAGCCAAGATCTTACTAAAGCGAACACCGGGGAGCTGTTTTTT.

This clone occurred once. The chain recombines TRBV7-2 with TRBJ2-5, with 7 bases lining up with TRBD2. J lost 2 bases, V lost 4 bases, and 7 bases had no gene match. This CDR3 contains 15 residues. The germline CDR1 and CDR2 sequences are SGHTA and FQGNSA. The CDR3: CASSSQSSGQETQYF. The CDR3 nucleotides are TGTGCCAGCAGCTCTCAAAGTAGCGGGCAAGAGACCCAGTACTTC.

The rearrangement joins TRBV7-9 to TRBJ2-1; 10 bases match TRBD2. After removal of 5 bases from V and 4 bases from J, the junction contained 2 bases not matched to a gene. The CDR3 length is 14 residues. The V gene's germline CDR1 is SEHNR and CDR2 FQNEAQ (reference sequence). The CDR3 nucleotides are TGTGCCAGCAGCCAAGCGGGAGGGTACAATGAGCAGTTCTTC. Translating it yields CASSQAGGYNEQFF.

The rearrangement joins TRBV7-2 to TRBJ2-3; tentative D call: TRBD1 (5 bases). The CDR3 covers 14 residues. CDR1 SGHTA and CDR2 FQGNSA come from the germline V gene. The V end was cut by 4 bases, the J end by 3 bases, with 11 bases between. Here the CDR3 reads CASSSQGSTDTQYF. The CDR3 DNA is TGTGCCAGCAGCTCGCAGGGAAGTACAGATACGCAGTATTTT.

V gene TRBV5-5 combines with J gene TRBJ2-7; maybe TRBD2 (6 bases). CDR3 size: 13 residues. The germline V and J ends were trimmed by 4 bases and 4 bases, with 12 bases remaining between them. From germline, CDR1 is SGHKS and CDR2 YYEKEE (reference sequence). CDR3 coding DNA: TGTGCCAGCAGCCTAGCGAAGGGGTACGAGCAGTACTTC. It is translated as CASSLAKGYEQYF.

The chain combines TRBV7-6 with TRBJ1-1; D is uncertain. The CDR3 runs 13 residues. V lost 1 base and J 6 bases, leaving 9 bases between the germline ends. The germline V gene has CDR1 SGHVS and CDR2 FNYEAQ. The CDR3 sequence: CASSLGVGAEAFF. CDR3 DNA sequence: TGTGCCAGCAGCTTAGGCGTGGGAGCTGAAGCTTTCTTT.

The gene calls are TRBV28 and TRBJ1-2, with D possibly matching TRBD1 (5 bases). The CDR3 contains 12 residues. V was pared by 6 bases and J by 8 bases, with 13 bases between. Germline lookup yields CDR1 MDHEN and CDR2 SYDVKM. CDR3 sequence (DNA): TGTGCCAGCAGCAGGGCCGGGTGGGGCTACACCTTC. This encodes CASSRAGWGYTF.

This chain joins TRBV6-1 and TRBJ1-2; maybe TRBD1 (6 bases). The CDR3 contains 17 residues. The germline V and J ends were trimmed by 1 base and 2 bases, with 17 bases remaining between them. Germline values: CDR1 MNHNS, CDR2 SASEGT. The CDR3 DNA follows: TGTGCCAGCAGTGAAGAGGTGGGGGGGGCGGGGAACTATGGCTACACCTTC. Its protein product is CASSEEVGGAGNYGYTF.

This chain links TRBV9 with TRBJ2-7; 12 bases map to TRBD2. CDR1 and CDR2 from the germline V gene are SGDLS and YYNGEE. The CDR3 runs 15 residues. V trimming: 3 bases; J trimming: 4 bases; junction bases outside the gene matches: 5. The CDR3 DNA sequence: TGTGCCAGCAGCGCGACTAGCGGGAGTTTATACGAGCAGTACTTC. Protein: CASSATSGSLYEQYF.

The V and J genes are TRBV12-5 and TRBJ1-3; the match to TRBD1 covers 7 bases. The V and J ends lost 1 base and 2 bases, in that order; junction bases with no gene match: 2. The germline V gene encodes CDR1 LGHNT and CDR2 FRNRAP. This CDR3 has 15 amino acids. The CDR3 region has the DNA TGTGCTAGTGGTTTGGGAGGGGGCACTGGAAACACCATATATTTT. As protein: CASGLGGGTGNTIYF.

The CDR3 region is CASSRGGGNEQYF. The CDR3 nucleotides are TGTGCCAGCAGCAGGGGGGGCGGGAACGAGCAGTACTTC. The chain has TRBV9 and TRBJ2-7; TRBD2 might be the D (7 bases). Germline assignment: CDR1 SGDLS and CDR2 YYNGEE. This CDR3 contains 13 residues. V was pared by 4 bases and J by 5 bases, with 13 bases between.

This clone turned up a few times. This chain links TRBV9 with TRBJ2-6; D perhaps matches TRBD1 (6 bases). CDR1 is SGDLS, CDR2 YYNGEE, per germline. The CDR3 covers 18 residues. Trimming pared 3 bases from V and 1 base from J, leaving 17 bases between. The CDR3 here is CASSGKQGEWSGANVLTF. The CDR3 nucleotides are TGTGCCAGCAGCGGAAAACAGGGAGAGTGGTCTGGGGCCAACGTCCTGACTTTC. Full variable domain (remainder filled in from reference TRBV9 and TRBJ2-6): DSGVTQTPKHLITATGQRVTLRCSPRSGDLSVYWYQQSLDQGLQFLIQYYNGEERAKGNILERFSAQQFPDLHSELNLSSLELGDSALYFCASSGKQGEWSGANVLTFGAGSRLTVL.

This chain joins TRBV5-1 and TRBJ2-6; 9 nucleotides line up with TRBD1. This CDR3 region has 19 residues. V trimming: 0 bases; J trimming: 0 bases; junction bases outside the gene matches: 7. Germline CDR1 and CDR2: SGHRS and YFSETQ. The CDR3 here is CASSLAPGQGLSGANVLTF. The DNA for the CDR3 is TGCGCCAGCAGCTTGGCCCCGGGACAGGGCCTCTCTGGGGCCAACGTCCTGACTTTC.

The rearrangement joins TRBV5-1 to TRBJ2-1, with 7 bases that match TRBD1. The CDR3 is 16 amino acids. The junction had 15 bases not matched to a gene; V was cut back by 4 bases and J by 8 bases. Germline V gene lookup returns CDR1 SGHRS and CDR2 YFSETQ. The CDR3 sequence is CASSKDRVQNHDEQFF. The CDR3 DNA follows: TGCGCCAGCAGCAAAGACAGGGTTCAGAATCATGATGAGCAGTTCTTC.

This clone has just one count. CDR3 in amino acids: CAWTRPGQAYYGYTF. CDR3 DNA: TGTGCCTGGACGCGACCGGGACAGGCCTACTATGGCTACACCTTC. The chain employs TRBV30 and TRBJ1-2; 8 nucleotides match TRBD1. V trimming: 4 bases; J trimming: 3 bases; junction bases outside the gene matches: 10. This CDR3 comprises 15 residues. Germline CDR1 reads GTSNPN; CDR2 reads SVGIG (reference sequence).

J is TRBJ2-7 and V is TRBV21-1; TRBD1 is taken as the D call from the table, unchecked against the DNA. TRBV21-1 is a recognized pseudogene. This CDR3 comprises 20 residues. This CDR3 reads CASNPPLSPTPDQTKYEQYF. The CDR3 nucleotides read TGTGCCAGCAATCCCCCGCTCTCACCGACACCCGACCAAACAAAATACGAGCAGTACTTC.

The V gene is TRBV2, the J gene TRBJ2-3; possibly TRBD1 for D (6 bases). V lost 5 bases to trimming and J lost 3 bases, with 15 bases between them. The CDR3 spans 15 residues. The germline V gene has CDR1 SNHLY and CDR2 FYNNEI. The CDR3 nucleotides read TGTGCCAGCAGTTTACAGGGTAGTGGGACAGATACGCAGTATTTT. Translation: CASSLQGSGTDTQYF.

This clone occurred a few times. CDR3 in DNA: TGTGCCATCAGTGAGTCTGTAGCGGGATTGAATGAGCAGTTCTTC. Protein sequence: CAISESVAGLNEQFF. The genes are TRBV10-3 and TRBJ2-1; 8 bases line up with TRBD2. Looked up from germline, CDR1 is ENHRY and CDR2 is SYGVKD. The CDR3 loop spans 15 amino acids. Unmatched junction bases numbered 5, after V lost 0 bases and J lost 7 bases.

V usage is TRBV5-1 and J usage is TRBJ2-7; D is unresolved. V lost 2 bases, J lost 0 bases, and 3 bases lay in between. The CDR3 loop spans 12 amino acids. Per the germline V gene, CDR1 is SGHRS and CDR2 is YFSETQ. The CDR3 here is CASSFSSYEQYF. Here the CDR3 DNA reads TGCGCCAGCAGCTTCAGCTCCTACGAGCAGTACTTC.

The chain uses TRBV27 and TRBJ2-7; 9 nucleotides align to TRBD2. The germline CDR1 and CDR2 sequences are MNHEY and SMNVEV (reference sequence). After removal of 3 bases from V and 3 bases from J, the junction contained 0 bases not matched to a gene. The length of the CDR3 is 13 residues. The CDR3 spells CASSLREGYEQYF. As DNA, the CDR3 is TGTGCCAGCAGTTTGCGGGAGGGCTACGAGCAGTACTTC.

This clone was seen a few times. The chain recombines TRBV5-1 with TRBJ1-2; unclear D gene. Germline V lookup: CDR1 SGHRS, CDR2 YFSETQ. This CDR3 has 13 amino acids. Trimming removed 3 bases from V and 8 bases from J, with 14 bases in between. The CDR3 DNA reads TGCGCCAGCAGCTATATCGTCGGAGGCGGCTACACCTTC. Translated: CASSYIVGGGYTF.